Below are 5 T cell receptor beta chains sequenced from a single sample in a study of spatial heterogeneity in lung cancer. Documented time point: sample taken at primary tumor resection. TCRdb itself ran the 5' RACE reads through MiXCR, one entry per CDR3 protein. The sample lists about 35,000 distinct CDR3 sequences, approximately 3.1% occurring once. Sequencing used normal lung tissue next to the tumor, obtained at surgery. These TCRs come from a male donor with early-stage non-small cell lung cancer.

At least ten counts were recorded for this clonotype. The chain links TRBV28 to TRBJ1-5; D call uncertain. Trimming took off 1 base at V and 6 bases at J, with 4 bases between the two ends. Germline V gene sequence: CDR1 MDHEN, CDR2 SYDVKM. This CDR3 region has 12 residues. This CDR3 reads CASSLYTQPQHF. The CDR3 DNA is TGTGCCAGCAGTTTATATACTCAGCCCCAGCATTTT.

This clonotype was seen many times. J is TRBJ1-5 and V is TRBV27, with D tentatively TRBD1 (5 bases). Germline CDR1 and CDR2: MNHEY and SMNVEV (reference sequence). CDR3 length equals 14 residues. Deletions cut 0 bases from V and 6 bases from J, with 9 bases between. The CDR3 region is CASSLSAGFQPQHF. CDR3 DNA: TGTGCCAGCAGTTTATCGGCAGGGTTTCAGCCCCAGCATTTT.

Many counts were recorded for this clonotype. V and J are TRBV6-2 or TRBV6-3 and TRBJ1-5; D gene ambiguous. V dropped 5 bases and J dropped 3 bases, with 14 bases sitting between them. Germline loops: CDR1 MNHEY, CDR2 SVGEGT. The CDR3 totals 15 residues. The CDR3 here is CASSTLIRNNQPQHF. As DNA, the CDR3 is TGTGCCAGCAGTACCCTGATACGCAACAATCAGCCCCAGCATTTT.

There are many counts of this clonotype. The chain is built from TRBV7-6 and TRBJ2-2; D perhaps matches TRBD1 (6 bases). Trimming stripped 10 bases from V and 6 bases from J, with 18 bases between. This CDR3 has 14 residues. Germline values: CDR1 SGHVS, CDR2 FNYEAQ. CDR3 loop: CATTALQGPGELFF. The CDR3 DNA reads as TGTGCCACCACCGCACTACAGGGCCCCGGGGAGCTGTTTTTT.

This clonotype was detected only a few times. The rearrangement uses TRBV30 and TRBJ1-1; the match to TRBD1 covers 9 bases. This CDR3 region has 13 residues. Germline CDR1 GTSNPN, CDR2 SVGIG (reference sequence). The V segment lost 5 bases and the J segment 4 bases; nucleotides outside the gene matches: 5. In DNA, the CDR3 is TGTGCCTGGGGACAGGGGTCGAGCACTGAAGCTTTCTTT. Protein: CAWGQGSSTEAFF. The entire variable domain, with the rest obtained from reference TRBV30 and TRBJ1-1, is as follows: SQTIHQWPATLVQPVGSPLSLECTVEGTSNPNLYWYRQAAGRGLQLLFYSVGIGQISSEVPQNLSASRPQDRQFILSSKKLLLSDSGFYLCAWGQGSSTEAFFGQGTRLTVV.